The rows below give T cell receptor beta chains drawn from one sample of a study of vaccination and CD4 T cells after COVID-19. In TCRdb, the PCR reads were re-called with MiXCR into one record per CDR3 protein. This table holds fewer than 8,500 distinct CDR3 sequences, 40% to 55% found once. These receptors have no known antigen. Material: CD4+ T cells from blood, cultured in vitro. The receptors come from a human donor in good health. Each CDR3 is given with its conserved first and last residue. The order of the fields is clone size, J gene, D gene, V gene, CDR3 protein, CDR3 DNA. The D gene is left open where the match is weak. Rows may omit the clone size; those that give it use once, few, many or a size class.

>medium-sized|TRBJ2-5|-|TRBV11-2
CASSLSGGQQTQYF
TGTGCCAGCAGCTTATCAGGAGGGCAACAGACCCAGTACTTC
>-|TRBJ1-4|-|TRBV15
CATSSVIGLGDEKLFF
TGTGCCACCAGCAGCGTAATCGGCCTCGGGGATGAAAAACTGTTTTTT
>-|TRBJ2-7|-|TRBV11-2
CASSLGTDSSYEQYF
TGTGCCAGCAGCTTAGGTACGGATAGCTCCTACGAGCAGTACTTC
>few|TRBJ1-2|-|TRBV4-1
CASSQSLLEGLTYGYTF
TGCGCCAGCAGCCAATCCCTTCTTGAGGGACTCACCTATGGCTACACCTTC
>-|TRBJ2-7|TRBD1|TRBV12-3/TRBV12-4
CASRGDRGGLYEQYF
TGTGCCAGCAGGGGGGACAGGGGGGGATTATACGAGCAGTACTTC
>few|TRBJ1-1|TRBD1|TRBV29-1
CSAPGTEEAFF
TGCAGCGCGCCCGGGACAGAGGAAGCTTTCTTT
>few|TRBJ1-1|-|TRBV7-3
CASSPEAFF
TGTGCCAGCAGCCCTGAAGCTTTCTTT
>once|TRBJ2-1|TRBD2|TRBV19
CASSPRASGGDNEQFF
TGTGCCAGTAGTCCTCGGGCTAGCGGGGGCGACAATGAGCAGTTCTTC
>few|TRBJ2-5|-|TRBV7-2
CASSLVARDQETQYF
TGTGCCAGCAGCTTAGTCGCTAGGGACCAAGAGACCCAGTACTTC
>-|TRBJ2-3|TRBD1|TRBV20-1
CSASLRDRAPTDTQYF
TGCAGTGCTAGTCTCCGGGACAGGGCCCCGACAGATACGCAGTATTTT
>-|TRBJ1-2|TRBD1|TRBV5-1
CASSLGTGGGYTF
TGCGCCAGCAGCTTGGGGACAGGAGGCGGCTACACCTTC
>-|TRBJ2-5|TRBD2|TRBV7-2
CASSPAGTSVHVTQYF
TGTGCCAGCAGCCCCGCCGGGACTAGCGTTCATGTGACCCAGTACTTC
>-|TRBJ2-1|-|TRBV6-1
CASSGLGAWIEQFF
TGTGCCAGCAGTGGACTGGGAGCGTGGATTGAGCAGTTCTTC
>-|TRBJ1-1|TRBD1|TRBV2
CASSFDRDSTEAFF
TGTGCCAGCAGCTTCGACAGGGATAGTACTGAAGCTTTCTTT
>-|TRBJ1-2|TRBD1|TRBV12-3/TRBV12-4
CASSSGQGRRDGYTF
TGTGCCAGCAGTTCAGGACAGGGGAGGAGAGATGGCTACACCTTC
>few|TRBJ1-5|TRBD1|TRBV6-1
CASSTLRDRGRVGNQPQHF
TGTGCCAGCAGCACCCTACGAGACAGGGGGCGCGTCGGCAATCAGCCCCAGCATTTT
>-|TRBJ1-2|-|TRBV19
CASSIPGPGNGYTF
TGTGCCAGTAGTATACCGGGACCGGGGAATGGCTACACCTTC
>-|TRBJ2-7|-|TRBV7-6
CASSTTASYEQYF
TGTGCCAGCAGCACGACCGCCTCCTACGAGCAGTACTTC
>medium-sized|TRBJ2-7|-|TRBV27
CASSPSDAYYEQYF
TGTGCCAGCAGTCCCTCCGATGCCTATTACGAGCAGTACTTC
>few|TRBJ2-3|-|TRBV20-1
CSAKIGDTQYF
TGCAGTGCTAAAATAGGGGATACGCAGTATTTT
>-|TRBJ2-1|TRBD2|TRBV7-2
CASSSSGEAYNEQFF
TGTGCCAGCAGCTCTAGCGGGGAGGCCTACAATGAGCAGTTCTTC
>few|TRBJ1-1|-|TRBV2
CASSVSDRGTEAFF
TGTGCCAGCAGTGTGAGCGATAGGGGGACTGAAGCTTTCTTT
>once|TRBJ2-2|-|TRBV7-3
CASSSNRAGGELFF
TGTGCCAGCAGCTCAAACAGGGCGGGCGGGGAGCTGTTTTTT
>-|TRBJ2-3|TRBD1|TRBV7-3
CASSRDSTSTDTQYF
TGTGCCAGCAGCCGGGACAGTACTAGCACAGATACGCAGTATTTT
>-|TRBJ2-2|-|TRBV7-9
CASSRGSNTGELFF
TGTGCCAGCAGCCGGGGTTCGAACACCGGGGAGCTGTTTTTT
>-|TRBJ1-2|-|TRBV6-5
CASSSQTSGYTF
TGTGCCAGCAGTTCCCAGACGAGTGGCTACACCTTC
>few|TRBJ2-1|-|TRBV27
CASTAYNEQFF
TGTGCCAGCACCGCCTACAATGAGCAGTTCTTC
>few|TRBJ1-3|-|TRBV20-1
CSARAWGNTIYF
TGCAGTGCTAGAGCTTGGGGAAACACCATATATTTT
>few|TRBJ2-3|TRBD2|TRBV6-4
CASSDSSGGGTDTQYF
TGTGCCAGCAGTGACTCTAGCGGGGGGGGCACAGATACGCAGTATTTT